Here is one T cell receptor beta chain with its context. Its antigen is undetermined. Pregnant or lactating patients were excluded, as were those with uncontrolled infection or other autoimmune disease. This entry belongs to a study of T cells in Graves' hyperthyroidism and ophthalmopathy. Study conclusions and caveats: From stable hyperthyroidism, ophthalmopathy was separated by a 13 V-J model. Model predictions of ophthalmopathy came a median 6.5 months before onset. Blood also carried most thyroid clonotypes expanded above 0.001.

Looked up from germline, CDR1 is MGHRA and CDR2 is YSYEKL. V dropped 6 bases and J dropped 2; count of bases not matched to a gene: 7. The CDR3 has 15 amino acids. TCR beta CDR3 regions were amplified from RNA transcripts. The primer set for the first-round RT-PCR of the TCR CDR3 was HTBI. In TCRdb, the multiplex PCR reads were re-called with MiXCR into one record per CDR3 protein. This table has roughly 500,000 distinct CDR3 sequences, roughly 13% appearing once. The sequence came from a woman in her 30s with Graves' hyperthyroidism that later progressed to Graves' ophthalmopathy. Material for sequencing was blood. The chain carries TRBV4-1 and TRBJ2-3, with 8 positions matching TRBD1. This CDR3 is CASSQTDRDTDTQYF. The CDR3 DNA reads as TGCGCCAGCAGTCAAACGGACAGGGACACAGATACGCAGTATTTT.